This T cell receptor beta chain was found in a study of blood T cells in healthy people across ages. Overall study findings and caveats: Across the age range, TCR beta diversity per million T cells fell in a roughly linear way. Underestimates were what the diversity estimates from one million T cells were considered to be.

Turning to this clonotype: The antigen is unknown.

CDR3 size: 15 residues. Germline CDR1 reads LGHDT; CDR2 reads YNNKEL (reference sequence). V lost 1 base and J lost 12, with 16 bases in between. It was with a sample-barcoded 5' primer and a J-beta primer mix that a second PCR of roughly 7 to 12 cycles was run. Each cDNA molecule received a tag from a template-switch adaptor that had 12 random nucleotides. TCRdb passed the 5' RACE reads through MiXCR, listing each CDR3 protein once. The sample holds about 970,000 distinct CDR3 sequences, 51% seen once. The specimen was blood. The chain joins TRBV3-1 to TRBJ1-6, with D possibly matching TRBD1 (6 bases). The TCR originated in a woman between 55 and 75 years old in good health. CDR3 amino acids: CASSQGTVIAGPLHF. DNA of the CDR3: TGTGCCAGCAGCCAAGGGACAGTAATCGCTGGACCCCTCCACTTT. The entire variable domain, with the rest obtained from reference TRBV3-1 and TRBJ1-6, is as follows: DTAVSQTPKYLVTQMGNDKSIKCEQNLGHDTMYWYKQDSKKFLKIMFSYNNKELIINETVPNRFSPKSPDKAHLNLHINSLELGDSAVYFCASSQGTVIAGPLHFGNGTRLTVT.